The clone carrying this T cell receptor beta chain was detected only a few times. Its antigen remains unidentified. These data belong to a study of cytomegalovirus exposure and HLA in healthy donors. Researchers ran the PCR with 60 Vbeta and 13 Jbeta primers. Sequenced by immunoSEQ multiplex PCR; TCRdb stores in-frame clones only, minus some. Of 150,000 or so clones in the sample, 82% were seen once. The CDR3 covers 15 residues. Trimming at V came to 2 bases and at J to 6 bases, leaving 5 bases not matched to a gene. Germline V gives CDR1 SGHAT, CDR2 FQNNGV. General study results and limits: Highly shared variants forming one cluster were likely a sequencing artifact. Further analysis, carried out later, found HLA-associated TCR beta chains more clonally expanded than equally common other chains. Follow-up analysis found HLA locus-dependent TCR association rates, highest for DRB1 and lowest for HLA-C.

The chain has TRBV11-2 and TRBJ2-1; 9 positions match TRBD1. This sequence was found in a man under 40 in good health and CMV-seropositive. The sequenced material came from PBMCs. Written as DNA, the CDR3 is TGTGCCAGCAGCTTATCCGGGACAGGGACCAATGAGCAGTTCTTC. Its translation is CASSLSGTGTNEQFF.